The source of this T cell receptor beta chain is a study of regulatory dendritic cells for organ transplantation. Study-level points and caveats: Memory CD8+ clonal expansion seemed more limited with regulatory than mature dendritic cells.

Points on this clone: Its antigen remains unidentified.

The table came from immunoSEQ multiplex PCR; TCRdb's copy has only in-frame clones and leaves some out. The sample contains 20,000 to 25,000 clones, just under 75% of which appear only once. This CDR3 spans 16 amino acids. V lost 3 bases, J lost 5 bases, and 5 bases stayed unmatched. Germline V gives CDR1 LGHNA, CDR2 YNFKEQ. This chain joins TRBV4-2 and TRBJ2-5; 14 bases line up with TRBD2. The sequenced sample consisted of memory CD4+ T cells from blood. Subset indicated: CD45RO+ memory T cells. The clonotype comes from a human donor in good health. For the CDR3, the DNA is TGTGCCAGCAGCCAGGGGACTAGCGGGGGCGCGGAGACCCAGTACTTC. Its protein is CASSQGTSGGAETQYF.